Given below is one T cell receptor beta chain in context. CDR1 MDHEN and CDR2 SYDVKM come from the germline V gene. This CDR3 comprises 14 residues. V lost 2 bases to trimming and J lost 4 bases, with 8 bases between them. The data originate from a study of blood T cell repertoires in COVID-19. Study at large: PBMCs, B-cell-depleted T cells, or T cells provided the cDNA or gDNA that made up the material.

Only in-frame clones appear in the TCRdb table, and some are missing; sequencing was by immunoSEQ multiplex PCR. Of approximately 230,000 clones in the sample, about 79% were seen once. The source material was peripheral blood. V is TRBV28 and J is TRBJ2-2; a possible D gene is TRBD2 (6 bases). This TCR was sampled from a man older than 75 with acute or convalescent COVID-19. CDR3 DNA sequence: TGTGCCAGCAGTTTAATGGGGGGCACCGGGGAGCTGTTTTTT. Its protein is CASSLMGGTGELFF.